This is a list of T cell receptor beta chains from one sample in a study of human T cells and chemical hapten exposure. TCRdb re-called the RACE reads with MiXCR, one entry per CDR3 protein. The table has fewer than 85,000 distinct CDR3 sequences, 8.6% seen once. Input material: whole blood. All receptors derive from a male donor in good health. Some clones in this sample may be carry-over from other donors' samples. Both conserved end residues are part of each CDR3. D genes are given only for firm matches. Rows may omit the clone size; those that give it use once, few, many or a size class.

clone_size j_call v_call d_call cdr3_aa cdr3_nt
many TRBJ2-4 TRBV12-3/TRBV12-4 . CASSLEVRAKNIQYF TGTGCCAGCAGTTTAGAGGTTCGTGCCAAAAACATTCAGTACTTC
many TRBJ1-1 TRBV21-1 . CASSKGPTGVQEAFF TGTGCCAGCAGCAAAGGTCCGACAGGGGTTCAAGAAGCTTTCTTT
. TRBJ1-1 TRBV18 TRBD1 CASSSQGGNTEAFF TGTGCCAGCTCATCACAGGGGGGGAACACTGAAGCTTTCTTT
few TRBJ2-7 TRBV28 TRBD1 CASSVGTGNSYEQYF TGTGCCAGCAGTGTAGGGACAGGGAACTCCTACGAGCAGTACTTC
. TRBJ1-6 TRBV6-2/TRBV6-3 TRBD1 CASSYSYRGHFSEPLHF TGTGCCAGCAGTTACTCCTACAGGGGGCATTTTTCTGAACCCCTCCACTTT
. TRBJ1-6 TRBV6-2/TRBV6-3 . CASSYRDTDNSPLHF TGTGCCAGCAGTTACCGGGACACCGACAATTCACCCCTCCACTTT
few TRBJ1-2 TRBV7-9 TRBD1 CASRISRDRGYLDEGYTF TGTGCCAGCCGGATATCGCGGGACAGGGGGTATCTTGATGAGGGCTACACCTTC
. TRBJ1-2 TRBV12-3/TRBV12-4 . CASSLMDTLEGYTF TGTGCCAGCAGTTTGATGGATACCCTGGAGGGCTACACCTTC
few TRBJ1-6 TRBV12-3/TRBV12-4 . CASSFGRGLGAMSSYNSPLHF TGTGCCAGCAGTTTCGGTCGAGGGCTGGGGGCAATGAGCTCCTATAATTCACCCCTCCACTTT
many TRBJ2-3 TRBV6-5 . CASGARVTDTQYF TGTGCCAGCGGTGCCAGGGTCACAGATACGCAGTATTTT
few TRBJ1-1 TRBV6-5 . CASSYADRANTEAFF TGTGCCAGCAGTTACGCAGACAGAGCGAACACTGAAGCTTTCTTT
. TRBJ1-2 TRBV4-2 TRBD1 CVSSQGITGDGYTF TGTGTCAGCAGCCAAGGAATAACAGGGGATGGCTACACCTTC
. TRBJ2-6 TRBV20-1 . CSASAHGASGANVLTF TGCAGTGCTAGTGCCCACGGAGCTTCTGGGGCCAACGTCCTGACTTTC
many TRBJ2-7 TRBV5-4 . CASSPEDRYEQYF TGTGCCAGCAGCCCGGAGGACCGCTACGAGCAGTACTTC
. TRBJ1-3 TRBV5-6 TRBD1 CASSRGQENTIYF TGTGCCAGCAGCCGGGGACAGGAAAACACCATATATTTT
few TRBJ1-1 TRBV4-3 . CASSLVRQLEAFF TGCGCCAGCAGTTTGGTCCGGCAGCTTGAAGCTTTCTTT
many TRBJ2-1 TRBV6-1 . CASSEAVRVTYNEQFF TGTGCCAGCAGTGAAGCGGTCAGGGTCACCTACAATGAGCAGTTCTTC
. TRBJ2-3 TRBV13 TRBD2 CASTSGGALDTQYF TGTGCCAGCACGAGCGGGGGGGCGCTAGATACGCAGTATTTT
few TRBJ2-5 TRBV12-3/TRBV12-4 . CASRQRVETQYF TGTGCCAGCAGGCAGAGGGTGGAAACCCAGTACTTC
many TRBJ2-1 TRBV2 TRBD2 CASSEQLAGVGNEQFF TGTGCCAGCAGTGAACAGCTAGCGGGAGTTGGGAATGAGCAGTTCTTC
few TRBJ1-5 TRBV28 TRBD1 CASSPETGLLQPQHF TGTGCCAGCAGCCCCGAGACAGGGCTACTCCAGCCCCAGCATTTT
few TRBJ1-6 TRBV15 TRBD1 CATSRESTRQGSNSPLHF TGTGCCACCAGCAGAGAGAGTACAAGACAGGGGTCAAATTCACCCCTCCACTTT
few TRBJ1-1 TRBV7-9 . CASSQPTGWGSEAFF TGTGCCAGCAGCCAACCGACAGGCTGGGGCTCTGAAGCTTTCTTT
few TRBJ2-3 TRBV2 TRBD2 CASSGLAGGAGDTQYF TGTGCCAGCAGCGGACTAGCGGGAGGCGCGGGAGATACGCAGTATTTT
few TRBJ2-7 TRBV30 . CAWARSAEPYEQYF TGTGCCTGGGCCCGTTCAGCGGAGCCCTACGAGCAGTACTTC
. TRBJ2-3 TRBV29-1 TRBD2 CSVGRGSAPDTQYF TGCAGCGTTGGGCGCGGGAGTGCCCCAGATACGCAGTATTTT
few TRBJ1-2 TRBV12-3/TRBV12-4 . CASGGSTRGDYGYTF TGTGCCAGCGGGGGAAGTACAAGGGGAGACTATGGCTACACCTTC
. TRBJ2-7 TRBV6-5 . CASSYSTVRYEQYF TGTGCCAGCAGTTACTCGACAGTGCGCTACGAGCAGTACTTC
. TRBJ1-1 TRBV3-1 . CASRTSGNTEAFF TGTGCCAGCAGGACATCGGGGAACACTGAAGCTTTCTTT
many TRBJ1-1 TRBV4-1 TRBD1 CASSQGQGDRATEAFF TGCGCCAGCAGCCAAGGACAGGGGGACCGGGCCACTGAAGCTTTCTTT
few TRBJ1-5 TRBV29-1 . CSVVWDSNQPQHF TGCAGCGTTGTTTGGGATAGCAATCAGCCCCAGCATTTT
. TRBJ2-3 TRBV7-9 TRBD2 CASSPSSGGIEDTQYF TGTGCCAGCAGCCCCTCTAGCGGGGGTATCGAGGATACGCAGTATTTT
medium-sized TRBJ1-2 TRBV20-1 . CSARDGTAEIYGYTF TGCAGTGCTAGAGATGGTACAGCGGAAATCTATGGCTACACCTTC
. TRBJ2-3 TRBV5-4 . CASSLESAADTQYF TGTGCCAGCAGCTTGGAAAGCGCCGCAGATACGCAGTATTTT
. TRBJ2-2 TRBV6-5 TRBD1 CASSPGTGGRANTGELFF TGTGCCAGCAGTCCCGGGACAGGGGGCCGGGCGAACACCGGGGAGCTGTTTTTT
few TRBJ2-3 TRBV6-5 TRBD2 CASSWREGRDTQYF TGTGCCAGCAGTTGGCGGGAGGGCCGGGATACGCAGTATTTT
few TRBJ2-1 TRBV12-5 . CASGLVGWNEQFF TGTGCTAGTGGTTTGGTCGGATGGAATGAGCAGTTCTTC
few TRBJ2-4 TRBV9 . CASSAQVGKNIQYF TGTGCCAGCAGCGCCCAAGTAGGCAAAAACATTCAGTACTTC
. TRBJ2-1 TRBV12-3/TRBV12-4 TRBD2 CATRLAGYNEQFF TGTGCCACGCGACTAGCGGGTTACAATGAGCAGTTCTTC
. TRBJ1-2 TRBV6-6 . CASSIDRFGGYTF TGTGCCAGCAGTATCGACAGGTTCGGTGGCTACACCTTC